A selection of T cell receptor beta chains follows, all from one sample in a study of T cell changes during pregnancy in multiple sclerosis. Method: immunoSEQ multiplex PCR; TCRdb's copy keeps in-frame clones and lacks some. Among over 45,000 clones listed, roughly 89% were seen once. Source: peripheral blood, taken in the first trimester of pregnancy. Every receptor here comes from a female donor with multiple sclerosis, enrolled in a pregnancy study. Each CDR3 is given with its conserved first and last residue. The D gene is left open where the match is weak. Part of the rows lack a size; the others show once, few, many or a class for expanded clones.

abundance | j_gene | d_gene | v_gene | CDR3aa | CDR3nt
NA | TRBJ1-2 | NA | TRBV28 | CASTQWGEGYTF | TGTGCCAGCACCCAATGGGGGGAAGGCTACACCTTC
NA | TRBJ1-1 | NA | TRBV19 | CASRAGAGGNTEAFF | TGTGCCAGTAGGGCGGGGGCCGGGGGGAACACTGAAGCTTTCTTT
NA | TRBJ2-3 | NA | TRBV7-3 | CASSSGQPTDTQYF | TGTGCCAGCAGCTCCGGACAGCCCACAGATACGCAGTATTTT
NA | TRBJ1-3 | TRBD1 | TRBV9 | CASSDRGPSGNTIYF | TGTGCCAGCAGCGACAGGGGGCCCTCTGGAAACACCATATATTTT
few | TRBJ2-2 | TRBD1 | TRBV30 | CAWNRGNTGELFF | TGTGCCTGGAACAGGGGGAACACCGGGGAGCTGTTTTTT
NA | TRBJ2-5 | TRBD1 | TRBV30 | CAWSAPTGDGTQYF | TGTGCCTGGAGTGCCCCGACAGGGGATGGGACCCAGTACTTC
NA | TRBJ2-7 | NA | TRBV6-1 | CASSKTETYEQYF | TGTGCCAGCAGTAAGACAGAGACCTACGAGCAGTACTTC
NA | TRBJ1-4 | NA | TRBV7-2 | CASSYQRTANEKLFF | TGTGCCAGCAGCTACCAACGGACAGCTAATGAAAAACTGTTTTTT
NA | TRBJ2-1 | TRBD2 | TRBV18 | CASSHSGGSYNEQFF | TGTGCCAGCTCTCATAGCGGGGGCTCCTACAATGAGCAGTTCTTC
NA | TRBJ2-5 | NA | TRBV6-5 | CASSPSYQETQYF | TGTGCCAGCAGCCCGTCGTACCAAGAGACCCAGTACTTC
once | TRBJ1-2 | NA | TRBV10-2 | CASSDISNYGYTF | TGCGCCAGCAGTGACATTTCAAACTATGGCTACACCTTC
NA | TRBJ1-1 | TRBD1 | TRBV2 | CASGAGTGVWNTEAFF | TGTGCCAGCGGTGCGGGGACAGGGGTCTGGAACACTGAAGCTTTCTTT
NA | TRBJ2-3 | NA | TRBV5-4 | CATGGVRGDTQYF | TGTGCCACTGGAGGGGTACGGGGAGATACGCAGTATTTT
NA | TRBJ1-4 | NA | TRBV5-1 | CASSSAETGFLEKLFF | TGCGCCAGCAGCTCGGCTGAGACTGGCTTCTTGGAGAAACTGTTTTTT
NA | TRBJ2-3 | TRBD2 | TRBV5-1 | CASSSYPSGGARQYF | TGCGCCAGCAGCTCCTACCCTAGCGGGGGGGCCAGGCAGTATTTT
NA | TRBJ1-1 | NA | TRBV9 | CASSPRLGGWMYTEAFF | TGTGCCAGCAGCCCCCGTCTTGGGGGCTGGATGTACACTGAAGCTTTCTTT
NA | TRBJ1-2 | TRBD1 | TRBV6-5 | CASSPGTGWRGYTF | TGTGCCAGCAGCCCCGGGACAGGGTGGCGCGGCTACACCTTC
NA | TRBJ2-5 | TRBD1 | TRBV9 | CASSQGQQETQYF | TGTGCCAGCAGCCAGGGACAGCAAGAGACCCAGTACTTC
NA | TRBJ1-6 | TRBD1 | TRBV4-3 | CASSQVLLGQGNNSPLHF | TGCGCCAGCAGCCAAGTTTTGCTCGGACAGGGGAATAATTCACCCCTCCACTTT
NA | TRBJ2-7 | NA | TRBV5-1 | CASSSPDSTYEQYF | TGCGCCAGCAGCTCGCCGGACAGTACCTACGAGCAGTACTTC
NA | TRBJ2-3 | TRBD2 | TRBV2 | CASSDGSGGTDTQYF | TGTGCCAGCAGTGATGGCAGCGGGGGCACAGATACGCAGTATTTT
NA | TRBJ1-4 | NA | TRBV5-1 | CASSFLGTHNEKLFF | TGCGCCAGCAGCTTTCTCGGGACTCATAATGAAAAACTGTTTTTT